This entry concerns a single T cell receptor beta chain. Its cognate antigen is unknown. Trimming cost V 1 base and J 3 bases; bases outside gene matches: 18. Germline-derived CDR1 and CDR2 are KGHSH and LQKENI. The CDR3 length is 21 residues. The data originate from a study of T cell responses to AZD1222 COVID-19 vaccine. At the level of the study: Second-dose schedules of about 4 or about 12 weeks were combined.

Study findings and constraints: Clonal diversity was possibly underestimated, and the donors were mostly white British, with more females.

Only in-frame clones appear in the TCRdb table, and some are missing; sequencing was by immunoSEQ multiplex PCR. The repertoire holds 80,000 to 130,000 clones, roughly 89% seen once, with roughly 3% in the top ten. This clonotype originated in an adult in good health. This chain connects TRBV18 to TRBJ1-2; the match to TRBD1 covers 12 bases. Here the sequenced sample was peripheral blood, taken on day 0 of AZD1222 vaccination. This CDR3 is CASSPLSQSGQGAPTYYGYTF. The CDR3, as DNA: TGTGCCAGCTCACCACTCAGTCAATCGGGACAGGGGGCGCCTACTTACTATGGCTACACCTTC.